Presented here are 11 T cell receptor beta chains from one specimen sequenced in a study of CD8 T cells in Susac syndrome. Random hexamers primed reverse transcription of about 0.5 to 1 ug RNA. Each CDR3 protein is one row after TCRdb ran MiXCR on the immunoSEQ multiplex PCR reads. The data contain around 230,000 distinct CDR3 sequences, about 96% of them singletons. Sequenced: CD4+ T cells from PBMCs. Source of these receptors: a human donor with multiple sclerosis.

CDR3 bases: TGTGCCAGCAGCCGGACAGGGGATGGCTACACCTTC. This sequence encodes CASSRTGDGYTF. The chain couples TRBV7-9 to TRBJ1-2, with TRBD1 identical over 9 bases. Germline lookup yields CDR1 SEHNR and CDR2 FQNEAQ (reference sequence). The V and J ends lost 5 bases and 6 bases, in that order; junction bases with no gene match: 1. The CDR3 spans 12 residues.

The J gene is TRBJ2-3, the V gene TRBV6-2 or TRBV6-3; TRBD2 matches at 9 bases. CDR3 length equals 11 residues. Losses at the gene ends were 7 bases for V and 9 bases for J; bases not matched to a gene: 2. The germline V gene has CDR1 MNHEY and CDR2 SVGEGT. CDR3 region: CASKSGGTQYF. The DNA for the CDR3 is TGTGCCAGCAAGAGCGGGGGGACGCAGTATTTT.

This clonotype has more than one count but fewer than ten. The chain carries TRBV27 and TRBJ2-7; a possible D gene is TRBD2 (6 bases). Between the trimmed V and J ends, which lost 2 bases and 4 bases, there was a span of 9 bases. The CDR3 is 13 residues long. Germline V gives CDR1 MNHEY, CDR2 SMNVEV (reference sequence). The CDR3 sequence is CASSLGGVYEQYF. DNA of the CDR3: TGTGCCAGCAGTTTAGGAGGGGTATACGAGCAGTACTTC.

The chain links TRBV7-9 to TRBJ2-3; D remains unclear. Germline values: CDR1 SEHNR, CDR2 FQNEAQ (reference sequence). The CDR3 length is 16 residues. Trimming shortened V by 5 bases and J by 2 bases, and 17 bases separated the two germline ends. This chain's CDR3 is CASSTRRPLNTDTQYF. Here the CDR3 DNA reads TGTGCCAGCAGCACCAGGAGACCACTGAACACAGATACGCAGTATTTT. Complete variable domain (other parts from reference TRBV7-9 and TRBJ2-3): DTGVSQNPRHKITKRGQNVTFRCDPISEHNRLYWYRQTLGQGPEFLTYFQNEAQLEKSRLLSDRFSAERPKGSFSTLEIQRTEQGDSAMYLCASSTRRPLNTDTQYFGPGTRLTVL.

This chain uses TRBV7-3 with TRBJ1-1; unclear D gene. The CDR3 has 13 amino acids. Trimming stripped 5 bases from V and 1 base from J, with 8 bases between. Germline lookup yields CDR1 SGHTA and CDR2 FQGTGA. The CDR3 sequence is CASSRQENTEAFF. The CDR3 DNA follows: TGTGCCAGCAGCAGGCAGGAGAACACTGAAGCTTTCTTT. Full variable domain (remainder filled in from reference TRBV7-3 and TRBJ1-1): GAGVSQTPSNKVTEKGKYVELRCDPISGHTALYWYRQSLGQGPEFLIYFQGTGAADDSGLPNDRFFAVRPEGSVSTLKIQRTERGDSAVYLCASSRQENTEAFFGQGTRLTVV.

This chain uses TRBV20-1 with TRBJ1-5, with 7 nucleotides matching TRBD1. After removal of 7 bases from V and 5 bases from J, the junction contained 14 bases not matched to a gene. Germline assignment: CDR1 DFQATT and CDR2 SNEGSKA (reference sequence). The CDR3 is 15 amino acids. The CDR3 is CSVGPDRDIYQPQHF. The DNA of the CDR3 is TGCAGTGTGGGGCCTGACAGGGATATCTATCAGCCCCAGCATTTT.

The chain links TRBV7-9 to TRBJ2-5; TRBD1 aligns across 7 bases. Per the germline V gene, CDR1 is SEHNR and CDR2 is FQNEAQ (reference sequence). The CDR3 length is 14 residues. J gave up 1 base and V 3 bases, and 2 bases lay outside the gene matches. In nucleotides, the CDR3 is TGTGCCAGCAGCTTGACAGGGCCCCAAGAGACCCAGTACTTC. Translating gives CASSLTGPQETQYF. The entire variable domain, with the rest obtained from reference TRBV7-9 and TRBJ2-5, is as follows: DTGVSQNPRHKITKRGQNVTFRCDPISEHNRLYWYRQTLGQGPEFLTYFQNEAQLEKSRLLSDRFSAERPKGSFSTLEIQRTEQGDSAMYLCASSLTGPQETQYFGPGTRLLVL.

A word on this clonotype: At one boundary the junction diverges from the germline segment, which might be a read error. The chain is built from TRBV15 and TRBJ2-7; D might be TRBD1 (6 bases). CDR1 is LNHNV and CDR2 is YYDKDF in the germline V gene (reference sequence). This CDR3 has 13 amino acids. The CDR3 nucleotides read TGTGCCACCAGCAATGAGCGGCCGGACAGCTACGACTTC. The encoded protein is CATSNERPDSYDF. The full variable domain, in which reference TRBV15 and TRBJ2-7 provide the parts outside the CDR3, is DAMVIQNPRYQVTQFGKPVTLSCSQTLNHNVMYWYQQKSSQAPKLLFHYYDKDFNNEADTPDNFQSRRPNTSFCFLDIRSPGLGDTAMYLCATSNERPDSYDFGPGTRLTVT.

This chain connects TRBV5-1 to TRBJ1-1, with unresolved D. The CDR3 is made up of 13 amino acids. V was trimmed by 4 bases and J by 4 bases, leaving 11 bases between them. Germline V gene sequence: CDR1 SGHRS, CDR2 YFSETQ. The CDR3 region has the DNA TGCGCCAGCAGCCCCGAGTTAGGCACTGAAGCTTTCTTT. Amino acid sequence: CASSPELGTEAFF.

This sequence joins TRBV20-1 and TRBJ2-7, with TRBD2 matching 7 bases. The junction had 12 bases not matched to a gene; V was cut back by 3 bases and J by 7 bases. CDR3 length equals 14 residues. From germline, CDR1 is DFQATT and CDR2 SNEGSKA (reference sequence). This chain's CDR3 is CSASVVGGPREQYF. For the CDR3, the DNA is TGCAGTGCTAGCGTCGTGGGAGGGCCGAGGGAGCAGTACTTC.

The chain recombines TRBV20-1 with TRBJ2-1, with TRBD1 as a possible D gene (5 bases). In germline, CDR1 is DFQATT, CDR2 SNEGSKA (reference sequence). The V end lost 3 bases, the J end lost 1 base, and 10 bases lay between the germline ends. This CDR3 region has 14 residues. Here the CDR3 reads CSASSQGSYNEQFF. The CDR3 nucleotides read TGCAGTGCTAGTTCCCAGGGTTCCTACAATGAGCAGTTCTTC.